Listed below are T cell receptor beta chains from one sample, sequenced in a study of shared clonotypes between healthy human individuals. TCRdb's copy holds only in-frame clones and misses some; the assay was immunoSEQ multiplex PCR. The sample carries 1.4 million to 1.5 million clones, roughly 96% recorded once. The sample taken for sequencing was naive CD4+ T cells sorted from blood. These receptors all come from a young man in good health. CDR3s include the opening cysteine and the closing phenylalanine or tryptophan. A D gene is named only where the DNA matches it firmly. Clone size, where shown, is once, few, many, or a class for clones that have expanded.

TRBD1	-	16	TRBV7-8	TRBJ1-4	TGTGCCAGCAGCTACATACAGGGGGCGGTGGGTGAAAAACTGTTTTTT	CASSYIQGAVGEKLFF
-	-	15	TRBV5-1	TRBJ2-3	TGCGCCAGCAGCTTTACCGGGGATAGCACAGATACGCAGTATTTT	CASSFTGDSTDTQYF
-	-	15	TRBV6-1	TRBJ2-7	TGTGCCAGCCGCCACCGTGCACCGTCATCCTACGAGCAGTACTTC	CASRHRAPSSYEQYF
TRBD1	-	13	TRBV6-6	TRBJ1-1	TGTGCCAGCAGTACAGGGGGCATCACTGAAGCTTTCTTT	CASSTGGITEAFF
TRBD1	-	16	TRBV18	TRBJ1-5	TGTGCCAGCTCCTGGGACAGGGGGACCCTAAATCAGCCCCAGCATTTT	CASSWDRGTLNQPQHF
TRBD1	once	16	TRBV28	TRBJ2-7	TGTGCCAGCAGTACCCCCGTATGGGACAGGGGGCTCGAGCAGTACTTC	CASSTPVWDRGLEQYF
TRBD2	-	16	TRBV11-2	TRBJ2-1	TGTGCCAGCAGCCCAAAACTAGCGGGAGCTGTAAATGAGCAGTTCTTC	CASSPKLAGAVNEQFF
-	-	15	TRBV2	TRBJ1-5	TGTGCCAGCAGTGTGGGTCGTGATAGCAATCAGCCCCAGCATTTT	CASSVGRDSNQPQHF
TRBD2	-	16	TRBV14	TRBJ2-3	TGTGCCAGCAGCCGACGACTAGCGGGCGGGATTGATACGCAGTATTTT	CASSRRLAGGIDTQYF
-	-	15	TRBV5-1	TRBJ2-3	TGCGCCAGCAGAGAAGACAATTACTACACAGATACGCAGTATTTT	CASREDNYYTDTQYF
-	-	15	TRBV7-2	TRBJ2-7	TGTGCCAGCAGCCCTAGGGCTTGGAAGTCCTACGAGCAGTACTTC	CASSPRAWKSYEQYF
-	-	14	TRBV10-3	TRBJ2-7	TGTGCCATCAGTGAGAAGGGACACCTCTACGAGCAGTACTTC	CAISEKGHLYEQYF
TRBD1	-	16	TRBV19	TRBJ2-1	TGTGCCAGTAGCCCCTCCGCAGGGGGCCTGTACAATGAGCAGTTCTTC	CASSPSAGGLYNEQFF
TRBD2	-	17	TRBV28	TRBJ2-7	TGTGCCAGCAGTCCAACCGGACTAGCCGACAACTCCTACGAGCAGTACTTC	CASSPTGLADNSYEQYF
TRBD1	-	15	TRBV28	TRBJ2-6	TGTGCCAGCAGTGAAGGGACAGCTGGGGCCAACGTCCTGACTTTC	CASSEGTAGANVLTF
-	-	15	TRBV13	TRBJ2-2	TGTGCCAGCAGCTTATACAGGGTCGGCACCGGGGAGCTGTTTTTT	CASSLYRVGTGELFF
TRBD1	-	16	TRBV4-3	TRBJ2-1	TGCGCCAGCAGCCAAGATCGAAGGGACAGTCTCAATGAGCAGTTCTTC	CASSQDRRDSLNEQFF
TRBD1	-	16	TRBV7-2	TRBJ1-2	TGTGCCAGCAGTTCCGGGACAGGTGCCCGTGGTGCTGGCTACACCTTC	CASSSGTGARGAGYTF
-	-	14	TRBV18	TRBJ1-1	TGTGCCAGCTCACCACAGGGACCCCAAAGGGGAGCTTTCTTT	CASSPQGPQRGAFF
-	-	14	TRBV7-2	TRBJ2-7	TGTGCCAGCAGCTTAGTTCCTAGCTTCCACGAGCAGTACTTC	CASSLVPSFHEQYF
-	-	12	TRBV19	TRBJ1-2	TGTGCCAGTAGTACCCGAACGGGAGGCTACACCTTC	CASSTRTGGYTF
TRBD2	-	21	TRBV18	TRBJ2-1	TGTGCCAGCTCACCGTGGGACGGAACTAGCGGGAGGTACCGCTCCTACAATGAGCAGTTCTTC	CASSPWDGTSGRYRSYNEQFF
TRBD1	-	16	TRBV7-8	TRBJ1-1	TGTGCCAGCAGCTTAGTCCCAGGGGGCAGCGGCACTGAAGCTTTCTTT	CASSLVPGGSGTEAFF
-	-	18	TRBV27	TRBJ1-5	TGTGCCAGCAGTTTTCTTTCGTTACCCTCCCCGGTGATTCAGCCCCAGCATTTT	CASSFLSLPSPVIQPQHF
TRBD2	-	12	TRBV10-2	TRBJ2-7	TGCGCCAGCTTGGGACTAACTTACGAGCAGTACTTC	CASLGLTYEQYF